Presented here are 17 T cell receptor beta chains from one specimen sequenced in a study of T cells expressing NK-cell markers. Reanalyzing the 5' RACE reads, TCRdb keeps one entry per CDR3 protein, without DNA. This repertoire comprises some 460,000 distinct CDR3 sequences; its ten largest clones make up approximately 1.5%. The sample taken for sequencing was blood T cells: a sorted CD56 or NKG2C T cell subset, CD4+ or CD8+ T cells, or bulk PBMC T cells (not recorded which). These receptors originate from a woman aged 45-60 years in good health.

This rearrangement joins TRBV2 to TRBJ2-3; TCRdb designates TRBD1, a call that cannot be tested without DNA. Germline V gene sequence: CDR1 SNHLY, CDR2 FYNNEI. The CDR3 is 14 amino acids. This CDR3 reads CASWRQGAKDTQYF. Supplemented by reference TRBV2 and TRBJ2-3, the full variable domain reads EPEVTQTPSHQVTQMGQEVILRCVPISNHLYFYWYRQILGQKVEFLVSFYNNEISEKSEIFDDQFSVERPDGSNFTLKIRSTKLEDSAMYFCASWRQGAKDTQYFGPGTRLTVL.

V gene TRBV2 combines with J gene TRBJ2-3. Looked up from germline, CDR1 is SNHLY and CDR2 is FYNNEI. The length of the CDR3 is 14 residues. This chain's CDR3 is CASTPREERDTQYF.

The CDR3 spells CASSERMGGTQETQYF. The genes are TRBV10-2 and TRBJ2-5; the D call of TRBD1 rests on TCRdb alone, since no DNA is present to check it. The germline gives CDR1 WSHSY, CDR2 SAAADI. The CDR3 covers 16 residues.

The rearrangement links TRBV7-9 to TRBJ1-5; TCRdb gives TRBD1 as the D gene, but with no DNA this cannot be confirmed. Germline CDR1 reads SEHNR; CDR2 reads FQNEAQ (reference sequence). This CDR3 is 15 amino acids long. The chain's CDR3 is CASSLGTGYSQPQHF.

This rearrangement joins TRBV4-1 to TRBJ2-5; the D call from TCRdb, TRBD1, cannot be confirmed without DNA. This CDR3 comprises 15 residues. Germline loops: CDR1 MGHRA, CDR2 YSYEKL. This CDR3 is CASSQVSDRTETQYF.

V is TRBV10-3 and J is TRBJ2-1; the D call from TCRdb, TRBD1, cannot be confirmed without DNA. CDR1 ENHRY and CDR2 SYGVKD come from the germline V gene. The CDR3 loop spans 15 amino acids. The CDR3 protein is CAISGGTGSYNEQFF.

The chain couples TRBV4-1 to TRBJ2-4; the D call from TCRdb, TRBD2, cannot be confirmed without DNA. Germline V gene sequence: CDR1 MGHRA, CDR2 YSYEKL. The CDR3 loop spans 20 amino acids. The CDR3 loop is CASSQDRGETSVLAKNIQYF.

The chain uses TRBV19 and TRBJ2-2; TCRdb's D call, TRBD1, is unchecked because there is no DNA. CDR1 and CDR2 from the germline V gene are LNHDA and SQIVND (reference sequence). The CDR3 has 16 amino acids. The CDR3 is CASSTRGTTNTGELFF.

This chain links TRBV12-3 or TRBV12-4 with TRBJ2-1; TCRdb's D call of TRBD2 is untestable without DNA. The CDR3 is 17 residues long. This CDR3 reads CASSLGVAGGLIYEQFF.

V and J are TRBV12-3 or TRBV12-4 and TRBJ2-7. This CDR3 has 14 amino acids. CDR3 amino acids: CASSPQHSTYEQYF.

This chain joins TRBV9 and TRBJ1-2. The CDR3 loop spans 15 amino acids. CDR1 SGDLS and CDR2 YYNGEE come from the germline V gene. CDR3 residues: CASSTSGKSNYGYTF.

The V gene is TRBV6-2 or TRBV6-3, the J gene TRBJ2-5. This CDR3 has 15 amino acids. Germline CDR1 reads MNHEY; CDR2 reads SVGEGT. This chain's CDR3 is CASSYIGGYGETQYF.

The CDR3 protein is CASSFRGGEQYF. This chain links TRBV5-1 with TRBJ2-7; TCRdb's D call, TRBD2, is unchecked because there is no DNA. This CDR3 contains 12 residues. Germline-derived CDR1 and CDR2 are SGHRS and YFSETQ.

The chain uses TRBV5-6 and TRBJ2-5; as DNA is missing, the TRBD1 call by TCRdb cannot be tested. Germline V gene lookup returns CDR1 SGHDT and CDR2 YYEEEE. This CDR3 is built from 12 residues. CDR3 sequence reads: CASSLVGAPGYF. The variable domain in full, with the rest retrieved from reference TRBV5-6 and TRBJ2-5, is DAGVTQSPTHLIKTRGQQVTLRCSPKSGHDTVSWYQQALGQGPQFIFQYYEEEERQRGNFPDRFSGHQFPNYSSELNVNALLLGDSALYLCASSLVGAPGYFGPGTRLLVL.

The chain's CDR3 is CSVALIAGGSRETQYF. J is TRBJ2-5 and V is TRBV29-1; TCRdb's D call of TRBD2 is untestable without DNA. The CDR3 contains 16 residues. Germline-derived CDR1 and CDR2 are SQVTM and ANQGSEA. Full variable domain (remainder filled in from reference TRBV29-1 and TRBJ2-5): SAVISQKPSRDICQRGTSLTIQCQVDSQVTMMFWYRQQPGQSLTLIATANQGSEATYESGFVIDKFPISRPNLTFSTLTVSNMSPEDSSIYLCSVALIAGGSRETQYFGPGTRLLVL.

The chain recombines TRBV29-1 with TRBJ2-3; TCRdb's assignment of TRBD2 cannot be checked, as there is no DNA. Germline V CDR1 and CDR2: SQVTM, ANQGSEA. The CDR3 extends over 14 amino acids. The CDR3 loop is CSVVAGGRTDTQYF.

The rearrangement joins TRBV5-1 to TRBJ2-5; TCRdb proposes TRBD1, but this gene call is untestable without DNA. Germline CDR1 and CDR2: SGHRS and YFSETQ. This CDR3 comprises 16 residues. This CDR3 is CASSLVPPGVGETQYF.